This T cell receptor beta chain comes out of a study of CD8 T cells in Susac syndrome. Random hexamers were used to reverse transcribe the RNA input (about 0.5 to 1 ug). The TCR beta CDR3 was amplified by immunoSEQ multiplex PCR across 54 Vbeta, 13 Jbeta. TCRdb ran MiXCR on the immunoSEQ multiplex PCR reads and lists one entry per CDR3 protein. The sample contains more than 85,000 distinct CDR3 sequences, about 95% of which appear only once. Trimming stripped 6 bases from V and 5 bases from J, with 16 bases between. CDR1 is MNHEY, CDR2 SVGEGT, per germline. The CDR3 covers 14 residues. Sequencing of TCR beta was performed on blood CD8+ T cells and on blood CD4+ T cells. Negative isolation yielded CD8+ and CD4+ T cells; FACS enriched TEMRA cells.

The sample was CD4+ T cells from PBMCs. V is TRBV6-2 or TRBV6-3 and J is TRBJ2-5; D is perhaps TRBD2 (6 bases). This clonotype was obtained from a human donor in good health. Here the CDR3 reads CASSTWGVGETQYF. DNA for the CDR3: TGTGCCAGCAGCACTTGGGGGGTCGGGGAGACCCAGTACTTC.